This TCR beta chain originates from a study of CD8 T cells in ankylosing spondylitis. This clonotype has a count of ten or more. Its matching antigen is unknown. Researchers built TCR beta libraries using quantitative 5'-RACE with molecular barcodes. TCRdb independently ran MiXCR on the 5' RACE reads; one entry per CDR3 protein. The table lists under 550,000 distinct CDR3 sequences, roughly 26% of them singletons, with approximately 1% in the top ten. The study, taken as a whole, reports: Disease-associated clones were CD8+ and fairly uncommon in peripheral blood. A TCR beta motif of eight highly homologous variants appeared characteristic of ankylosing spondylitis blood.

The CDR3 runs 15 residues. The ends were cut back, 4 bases at V and 1 base at J, with 14 bases in the middle. Germline-derived CDR1 and CDR2 are SGHRS and YFSETQ. The gene calls are TRBV5-1 and TRBJ1-1, with D unclear. This sequence originates from a male donor with ankylosing spondylitis. Sequencing was performed on blood, either unsorted or a sorted T cell fraction (not recorded which). The CDR3 spells CASSPGSRANTEAFF. The CDR3 DNA follows: TGCGCCAGCAGCCCAGGTTCTCGGGCGAACACTGAAGCTTTCTTT.